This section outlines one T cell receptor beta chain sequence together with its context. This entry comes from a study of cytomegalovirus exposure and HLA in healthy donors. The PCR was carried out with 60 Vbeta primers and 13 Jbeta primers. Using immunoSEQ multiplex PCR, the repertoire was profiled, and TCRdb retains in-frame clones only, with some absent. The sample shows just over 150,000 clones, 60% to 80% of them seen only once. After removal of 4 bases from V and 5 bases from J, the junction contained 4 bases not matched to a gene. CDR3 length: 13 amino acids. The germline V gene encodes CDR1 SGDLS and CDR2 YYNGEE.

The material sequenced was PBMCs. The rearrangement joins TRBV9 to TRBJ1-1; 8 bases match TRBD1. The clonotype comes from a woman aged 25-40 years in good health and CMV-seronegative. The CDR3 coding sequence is TGTGCCAGCAGCCCAAGGACAGGGACTGAAGCTTTCTTT. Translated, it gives CASSPRTGTEAFF.